Listed here is a single TCR beta chain. Its antigen is still unknown. Primers for the PCR totalled 60 Vbeta and 13 Jbeta. Profiled with immunoSEQ multiplex PCR; TCRdb holds only in-frame clones, not every one. The profile covers about 200,000 clones, with approximately 70% appearing a single time and less than 3% taken by the ten largest. In germline, CDR1 is SQVTM, CDR2 ANQGSEA. Between the trimmed V and J ends, which lost 4 bases and 5 bases, there was a span of 17 bases. The length of the CDR3 is 14 residues. The data were taken from a study of cytomegalovirus exposure and HLA in healthy donors. Overall study findings and caveats: Exclusion applied to some V segments, including TRBV6-2 and TRBV6-3, as they were indistinguishable.

The clonotype comes from a man aged 35-49 years in good health and CMV-seropositive. The chain joins TRBV29-1 to TRBJ2-5; possible D gene TRBD1, 5 bases. The sequenced sample consisted of PBMCs. The DNA of the CDR3 is TGCAGCGTTGCAGTGGCAGGGAATTTCGAGACCCAGTACTTC. Encoded protein: CSVAVAGNFETQYF.